Listed below are T cell receptor beta chains from one sample, sequenced in a study of beta chain features in type 1 diabetes. Libraries were prepared by immunoSEQ multiplex PCR; TCRdb keeps only in-frame clonotypes and omits some of them. The data show 150,000 to 200,000 clones, approximately 62% seen once. Sequencing was carried out using naive CD4+ T cells from blood. Source of these receptors: a man aged 25-45 years with type 1 diabetes. The CDR3 runs from the conserved cysteine through the conserved F or W. A D gene is named only where the DNA matches it firmly. Clone size, where shown, is once, few, many, or a class for clones that have expanded.

len	v_gene	j_gene	abundance	d_gene	CDR3aa	CDR3nt
12	TRBV29-1	TRBJ2-7	NA	TRBD1	CSADGQGAEQYF	TGCAGCGCCGACGGACAGGGGGCCGAGCAGTACTTC
14	TRBV13	TRBJ2-7	NA	NA	CASGEGSTGSEQYF	TGTGCCAGCGGCGAAGGCTCAACAGGGTCCGAGCAGTACTTC
16	TRBV29-1	TRBJ2-1	few	NA	CSVLDFRGTSYNEQFF	TGCAGCGTTTTGGACTTTAGGGGGACCTCCTACAATGAGCAGTTCTTC
15	TRBV18	TRBJ2-3	NA	TRBD2	CASSILASSTDTQYF	TGTGCCAGCTCTATACTAGCGAGTAGCACAGATACGCAGTATTTT
14	TRBV27	TRBJ2-5	NA	TRBD1	CASNPRGRGETQYF	TGTGCCAGCAACCCCAGGGGGCGCGGGGAGACCCAGTACTTC
16	TRBV7-2	TRBJ2-3	NA	TRBD2	CASSSGLADITDTQYF	TGTGCCAGCAGCTCGGGACTAGCGGACATCACAGATACGCAGTATTTT
14	TRBV7-2	TRBJ2-3	NA	TRBD2	CASSWTSGTDTQYF	TGTGCCAGCAGCTGGACTAGCGGCACAGATACGCAGTATTTT
13	TRBV30	TRBJ1-6	NA	TRBD1	CAWSRDRASPLHF	TGTGCCTGGAGCCGGGACAGAGCCTCACCCCTCCACTTT
15	TRBV9	TRBJ2-1	NA	TRBD2	CASSVALAGVNEQFF	TGTGCCAGCAGCGTAGCACTAGCGGGGGTGAATGAGCAGTTCTTC
13	TRBV29-1	TRBJ1-2	NA	NA	CSAAGPYSHGYTF	TGCAGCGCTGCAGGTCCCTATAGCCATGGCTACACCTTC
14	TRBV5-1	TRBJ2-5	NA	TRBD2	CASSFSGDQETQYF	TGCGCCAGCAGCTTTAGCGGGGACCAAGAGACCCAGTACTTC
13	TRBV7-9	TRBJ2-7	few	NA	CASSSQSPTEQYF	TGTGCCAGCAGCTCACAGAGCCCTACCGAGCAGTACTTC
14	TRBV6-5	TRBJ1-3	NA	NA	CAVAGLASGNTIYF	TGTGCCGTAGCAGGGTTGGCCTCTGGAAACACCATATATTTT
12	TRBV9	TRBJ2-3	NA	TRBD1	CARDRWADTQYF	TGTGCCAGGGACAGGTGGGCAGATACGCAGTATTTT
17	TRBV25-1	TRBJ2-1	few	NA	CASSAVPWGQVYNEQFF	TGTGCCAGCAGTGCAGTCCCCTGGGGACAAGTCTACAATGAGCAGTTCTTC
14	TRBV9	TRBJ2-5	NA	NA	CASSVGAGPETQYF	TGTGCCAGCAGCGTAGGCGCGGGGCCGGAGACCCAGTACTTC
14	TRBV27	TRBJ2-7	NA	NA	CASSYGDESYEQYF	TGTGCCAGCAGTTACGGAGACGAGTCCTACGAGCAGTACTTC
14	TRBV27	TRBJ2-4	NA	NA	CASSFVAAGTLKYF	NA
14	TRBV18	TRBJ2-7	NA	TRBD1	CASSPATGSYEQYF	TGTGCCAGCTCACCCGCGACAGGGAGCTACGAGCAGTACTTC
15	TRBV6-6	TRBJ2-7	NA	TRBD1	CASIHPGQGRHEQYF	TGTGCCAGCATTCACCCGGGACAGGGTCGCCACGAGCAGTACTTC
13	TRBV10-3	TRBJ1-2	NA	TRBD1	CAISKQGPYGYTF	TGTGCCATCAGTAAACAGGGGCCTTATGGCTACACCTTC
16	TRBV4-1	TRBJ1-6	few	TRBD1	CASSQDPNRGNSPLHF	TGCGCCAGCAGCCAAGATCCGAACAGGGGTAATTCACCCCTCCACTTT
14	TRBV4-1	TRBJ2-5	NA	NA	CASSQGGRQETQYF	TGCGCCAGCAGCCAAGGGGGTAGACAAGAGACCCAGTACTTC
14	TRBV29-1	TRBJ2-3	NA	TRBD1	CSVVGVQGAHTQYF	TGCAGCGTCGTAGGCGTGCAGGGGGCCCATACGCAGTATTTT
12	TRBV4-1	TRBJ2-5	NA	NA	CASSQEAETQYF	TGCGCCAGCAGCCAAGAGGCAGAGACCCAGTACTTC
14	TRBV5-1	TRBJ2-5	few	NA	CASSLGQAEETQYF	TGCGCCAGCAGCTTGGGTCAGGCCGAGGAGACCCAGTACTTC
15	TRBV5-1	TRBJ1-5	NA	NA	CASSPGQGGNQPQHF	TGCGCCAGCAGCCCGGGGCAGGGCGGCAATCAGCCCCAGCATTTT
14	TRBV4-3	TRBJ1-1	NA	NA	CASSPLTEGTEAFF	TGCGCCAGCAGCCCATTAACAGAGGGAACTGAAGCTTTCTTT
17	TRBV7-9	TRBJ2-2	NA	NA	CASSLLGHTLNTGELFF	TGTGCCAGCAGCTTGTTGGGCCATACCCTGAACACCGGGGAGCTGTTTTTT
15	TRBV7-2	TRBJ2-1	once	NA	CASSLGMTENNEQFF	TGTGCCAGCAGCTTAGGTATGACCGAGAACAATGAGCAGTTCTTC
13	TRBV14	TRBJ2-7	once	NA	CASSPVLGTEQYF	TGTGCCAGCAGCCCGGTGCTAGGGACCGAGCAGTACTTC
14	TRBV4-3	TRBJ2-5	few	TRBD2	CASSPTSGEETQYF	TGCGCCAGCAGCCCGACTAGCGGGGAAGAGACCCAGTACTTC
12	TRBV14	TRBJ1-2	NA	NA	CASSRHGYGYTF	TGTGCCAGCAGCCGACACGGCTATGGCTACACCTTC
13	TRBV29-1	TRBJ2-7	few	TRBD2	CSVGPSGSYEQYF	TGCAGCGTTGGGCCTAGCGGCTCCTACGAGCAGTACTTC
13	TRBV30	TRBJ2-1	NA	NA	CAWSVRGAGEQFF	TGTGCCTGGAGTGTAAGGGGGGCCGGTGAGCAGTTCTTC
13	TRBV30	TRBJ1-6	NA	NA	CAWTSRDGSPLHF	TGTGCCTGGACCTCGAGAGATGGCTCACCCCTCCACTTT
19	TRBV4-3	TRBJ2-3	NA	TRBD2	CASSQGASFLAGATDTQYF	TGCGCCAGCAGCCAAGGCGCCTCGTTTCTAGCGGGGGCCACAGATACGCAGTATTTT
15	TRBV4-3	TRBJ1-6	NA	NA	CASSQDWTENSPLHF	TGCGCCAGCAGCCAAGATTGGACAGAGAATTCACCCCTCCACTTT
11	TRBV28	TRBJ1-2	NA	TRBD1	CATTGGRGYTF	TGTGCCACCACAGGGGGCCGTGGCTACACCTTC
13	TRBV30	TRBJ2-5	few	NA	CAWRGPGEETQYF	TGTGCCTGGAGGGGCCCCGGGGAAGAGACCCAGTACTTC
17	TRBV2	TRBJ2-1	NA	TRBD2	CASSELRQRGTYNEQFF	TGTGCCAGCAGTGAATTGCGGCAGCGGGGGACCTACAATGAGCAGTTCTTC
14	TRBV4-3	TRBJ2-5	few	TRBD1	CASSQGQGEETQYF	TGCGCCAGCAGCCAAGGACAGGGCGAAGAGACCCAGTACTTC
12	TRBV30	TRBJ2-5	NA	NA	CAWREGQETQYF	TGTGCCTGGAGGGAGGGCCAAGAGACCCAGTACTTC
13	TRBV30	TRBJ1-1	once	NA	CAWSGQPNTEAFF	TGTGCCTGGAGTGGGCAGCCGAACACTGAAGCTTTCTTT
16	TRBV4-3	TRBJ2-3	NA	TRBD2	CASSLLGLAGGNTQYF	TGCGCCAGCAGCCTGCTGGGACTAGCGGGGGGGAATACGCAGTATTTT
14	TRBV30	TRBJ2-3	few	NA	CAWTLRRGTDTQYF	TGTGCCTGGACGCTCCGAAGAGGGACAGATACGCAGTATTTT
16	TRBV19	TRBJ2-1	NA	TRBD2	CASSRESGTTYNEQFF	TGTGCCAGTAGTAGGGAATCCGGGACTACCTACAATGAGCAGTTCTTC
14	TRBV5-1	TRBJ2-5	few	NA	CASSLWTTRETQYF	TGCGCCAGCAGCTTGTGGACTACCCGCGAGACCCAGTACTTC